This T cell receptor beta chain was identified in a study of human T cells and chemical hapten exposure. For the study at large: Patch tests containing 0.01% DPC, applied to the upper back, were read at 6 days. General study points: Sensitizing to DPC left TCRs with a frequency above 1 in 1000 unaltered.

Points on this clonotype: Its antigen is currently unknown.

Each CDR3 protein gets one entry after TCRdb re-called the RACE reads with MiXCR. The sample holds 150,000 to 200,000 distinct CDR3 sequences, approximately 14% seen once. Time point defined: patch test 1, 2 weeks after DPC sensitization. The treatment denotes: therapeutic diphenylcyclopropenone sensitization with weekly scalp DPC. The CDR3 consists of 13 residues. V shed 3 bases and J shed 3 bases, with 8 bases lying between them. This sequence originates from a woman aged 25 to 45 with alopecia areata. Some clones in this sample may be carry-over from other donors' samples. Source: whole blood, taken in connection with sensitization to the hapten diphenylcyclopropenone (DPC). J is TRBJ1-2 and V is TRBV12-3 or TRBV12-4; D gene ambiguous. The chain's CDR3 is CASSFGTDYGYTF. The CDR3 DNA follows: TGTGCCAGCAGTTTCGGCACCGACTATGGCTACACCTTC.